The 16 T cell receptor beta chains below were found in one sample sequenced in a study of cytomegalovirus exposure and HLA in healthy donors. This PCR relied on a set of 60 Vbeta primers and 13 Jbeta primers. The protocol was immunoSEQ multiplex PCR, while the TCRdb copy is restricted to in-frame clones and leaves out a portion. The repertoire consists of tens of thousands of clones, with about 80% occurring once and the leading ten covering roughly 1.4%. Input material: PBMCs. The source of these receptors is a female donor in good health and CMV-seronegative.

The gene calls are TRBV11-1 and TRBJ2-3; TRBD2 is a possible D gene (6 bases). This CDR3 spans 14 amino acids. In germline, CDR1 is SGHAT, CDR2 FQDESV (reference sequence). V lost 8 bases and J lost 3, with 15 bases in between. The CDR3 loop is CASDAGRGTDTQYF. The DNA of the CDR3 is TGTGCCAGCGACGCGGGGCGGGGAACAGATACGCAGTATTTT.

The chain uses TRBV27 and TRBJ1-1, with 7 nucleotides matching TRBD1. Germline values: CDR1 MNHEY, CDR2 SMNVEV (reference sequence). V dropped 3 bases and J dropped 5; count of bases not matched to a gene: 3. CDR3 size: 13 residues. CDR3 nucleotides: TGTGCCAGCAGTTTCACAGGGGCAACTGAAGCTTTCTTT. It is translated as CASSFTGATEAFF.

The genes are TRBV11-2 and TRBJ1-1; D gene unclear. This CDR3 comprises 15 residues. Germline loops: CDR1 SGHAT, CDR2 FQNNGV. V lost 4 bases, J lost 0 bases, and 12 bases lay in between. This CDR3 reads CASSSRAVVNTEAFF. CDR3 bases: TGTGCCAGCAGCTCCCGCGCGGTAGTGAACACTGAAGCTTTCTTT.

The V call is TRBV6-1, the J call TRBJ1-4; tentatively, D is TRBD1 (6 bases). Germline CDR1 reads MNHNS; CDR2 reads SASEGT. The CDR3 totals 14 residues. V shed 6 bases and J shed 5 bases, with 13 bases lying between them. The CDR3 loop is CASSRDNRNEKLFF. CDR3 DNA sequence: TGTGCCAGCAGCAGGGACAATCGGAATGAAAAACTGTTTTTT.

The chain recombines TRBV11-2 with TRBJ2-3; 10 bases agree with TRBD1. V dropped 4 bases and J dropped 6; count of bases not matched to a gene: 10. The germline gives CDR1 SGHAT, CDR2 FQNNGV. The CDR3 sequence is 16 residues long. CDR3 sequence reads: CASSWTWTGGTDTQYF. In DNA, the CDR3 is TGTGCCAGCAGCTGGACCTGGACAGGGGGGACGGATACGCAGTATTTT.

The chain couples TRBV10-3 to TRBJ2-5, with D perhaps matching TRBD2 (6 bases). CDR3 size: 13 residues. Germline CDR1 and CDR2: ENHRY and SYGVKD. V was cut by 4 bases and J by 4 bases, with 10 bases left in between. CDR3 amino acids: CAISVGGGETQYF. DNA for the CDR3: TGTGCCATCAGTGTTGGGGGAGGAGAGACCCAGTACTTC.

V gene TRBV29-1 combines with J gene TRBJ2-1; a possible D gene is TRBD2 (5 bases). Trimming left V 8 bases short and J 2 bases short, with 10 bases between. CDR3 length equals 12 residues. The germline CDR1 and CDR2 sequences are SQVTM and ANQGSEA. CDR3 amino acids: CSTGRTYNEQFF. Written as DNA, the CDR3 is TGCAGCACTGGGAGAACCTACAATGAGCAGTTCTTC.

The chain carries TRBV2 and TRBJ1-2; 7 bases agree with TRBD1. Germline loops: CDR1 SNHLY, CDR2 FYNNEI. The CDR3 loop spans 14 amino acids. After removal of 6 bases from V and 4 bases from J, the junction contained 8 bases not matched to a gene. CDR3 amino acids: CASRDTGVSYGYTF. The CDR3 nucleotides are TGTGCCAGCAGGGATACAGGGGTCTCCTATGGCTACACCTTC.

V usage is TRBV30 and J usage is TRBJ1-2; D is possibly TRBD1 (5 bases). The V gene lost 2 bases and the J gene lost 3 bases, with 10 bases spanning the gap. The CDR3 spans 13 residues. Germline loops: CDR1 GTSNPN, CDR2 SVGIG (reference sequence). The CDR3 spells CAWSYSRDYGYTF. The CDR3 coding sequence is TGTGCCTGGAGTTATAGCAGGGACTATGGCTACACCTTC.

Concerning this clone: A read error may account for a junction end that differs from germline. V usage is TRBV4-2 and J usage is TRBJ1-1; the match to TRBD1 covers 7 bases. The germline V gene encodes CDR1 LGHNA and CDR2 YNFKEQ. The CDR3 runs to 15 residues. CDR3 loop: CASSKELTGHTEAFF. The CDR3, as DNA: TGTGCCAGCAGCAAAGAGCTGACAGGGCACACTGAAGCTTTCTTT.

This chain connects TRBV18 to TRBJ1-1, with D possibly being TRBD1 (6 bases). The CDR3 covers 16 residues. CDR1 and CDR2 from the germline V gene are KGHSH and LQKENI. Trimming left V 1 base short and J 1 base short, with 13 bases between. The CDR3 DNA reads as TGTGCCAGCTCACCACTTTCGACAGGTCCGAACACTGAAGCTTTCTTT. It translates to CASSPLSTGPNTEAFF.

The CDR3 sequence is CASSANRAGAEKLFF. As DNA, the CDR3 is TGTGCCAGCAGCGCAAACAGGGCCGGGGCTGAAAAACTGTTTTTT. The chain links TRBV9 to TRBJ1-4; a possible D gene is TRBD1 (6 bases). The CDR3 covers 15 residues. Germline CDR1 and CDR2: SGDLS and YYNGEE. Trimming removed 3 bases from V and 7 bases from J, with 16 bases in between.

This clone was seen more than once but under ten times. The CDR3 bases are TGTGCCAGCACCTTACAGGGGAATGGCCAGCCCCAGCATTTT. This translates into CASTLQGNGQPQHF. The chain links TRBV6-1 to TRBJ1-5; 7 bases map to TRBD1. The CDR3 has 14 amino acids. The V and J ends lost 7 bases and 7 bases, in that order; junction bases with no gene match: 10. Germline V gene lookup returns CDR1 MNHNS and CDR2 SASEGT.

This chain links TRBV7-2 with TRBJ2-1; 10 bases line up with TRBD2. V trimming: 1 base; J trimming: 9 bases; junction bases outside the gene matches: 6. In germline, CDR1 is SGHTA, CDR2 FQGNSA. The CDR3 length is 15 residues. The CDR3 loop is CASSLVLAGNGEQFF. In nucleotides, the CDR3 is TGTGCCAGCAGCTTAGTACTAGCGGGGAACGGTGAGCAGTTCTTC.

The chain combines TRBV6-5 with TRBJ2-1; 10 nucleotides line up with TRBD1. V lost 6 bases, J lost 4 bases, and 3 bases stayed unmatched. The CDR3 runs to 14 residues. Germline V gives CDR1 MNHEY, CDR2 SVGAGI. The CDR3 coding sequence is TGTGCCAGCAGGACAGGGGGCGCGTACAATGAGCAGTTCTTC. It translates to CASRTGGAYNEQFF.

The rearrangement links TRBV5-1 to TRBJ1-2, with 10 bases matching TRBD1. V shed 0 bases, J shed 3 bases, and the junction held 5 bases outside the gene matches. CDR1 is SGHRS and CDR2 is YFSETQ in the germline V gene. The CDR3 loop spans 16 amino acids. CDR3 sequence (DNA): TGCGCCAGCAGCTTGGGACAGGGGGCCTACGACTATGGCTACACCTTC. Translated: CASSLGQGAYDYGYTF.